The clone carrying this TCR beta chain has a single count. The entry originates in a study of shared clonotypes between healthy human individuals. Recent acute infections and vaccinations were absent in the healthy HIV-negative adult donors. Genomic DNA came from 90 million or so PBMCs in unsorted samples. 250 to 300 ng DNA, 30,000 or so T cell genomes, went into unsorted PBMC replicate PCRs. TCRdb's copy holds only in-frame clones and misses some; the assay was immunoSEQ multiplex PCR. The data contain 400,000 to 500,000 clones, approximately 79% of them singletons. The sequenced sample was PBMCs. The clonotype was recovered from a middle-aged woman in good health. Some clones in this sample may be carry-over from other donors' samples.

This chain's CDR3 is CAWSVLDASTDTQYF. Written as DNA, the CDR3 is TGTGCCTGGAGTGTACTTGATGCTAGCACAGATACGCAGTATTTT. This chain links TRBV30 with TRBJ2-3; no firm D call. CDR1 is GTSNPN and CDR2 is SVGIG in the germline V gene (reference sequence). The CDR3 has 15 amino acids. Trimming left V 0 bases short and J 0 bases short, with 10 bases between.